These T cell receptor beta chains were read from a single sample in a study of cytomegalovirus exposure and HLA in healthy donors. Data came from immunoSEQ multiplex PCR; TCRdb stores just in-frame clones and leaves some out. The sample lists roughly 98,000 clones, less than 90% occurring once. Sequenced sample: PBMCs. These receptors were taken from a man aged 18 to 35 in good health and CMV-seropositive. CDR3s include the opening cysteine and the closing phenylalanine or tryptophan. The D gene is left open where the match is weak. Size is omitted from some rows. Given values are once, few, many or a class for expanded clones.

j_call: TRBJ2-7
v_call: TRBV7-2
d_call: TRBD1
clone_size: -
cdr3_nt: TGTGCCAGCAGCTTACGACAGGGGCTTTCCTACGAGCAGTACTTC
cdr3_aa: CASSLRQGLSYEQYF

j_call: TRBJ2-7
v_call: TRBV7-9
d_call: TRBD2
clone_size: -
cdr3_nt: TGTGCCAGCAGCCGACTAGCGGGTCTGGAAGAGCAGTACTTC
cdr3_aa: CASSRLAGLEEQYF

j_call: TRBJ1-5
v_call: TRBV6-1
d_call: TRBD1
clone_size: -
cdr3_nt: TGTGCCAGCAGTGAAGGCAGGGGGCTTAATCAGCCCCAGCATTTT
cdr3_aa: CASSEGRGLNQPQHF

j_call: TRBJ1-6
v_call: TRBV25-1
d_call: TRBD1
clone_size: -
cdr3_nt: TGTGCCAGCAGCCCCCCAGGGGGCTTTTATTCACCCCTCCACTTT
cdr3_aa: CASSPPGGFYSPLHF

j_call: TRBJ1-5
v_call: TRBV10-3
d_call: -
clone_size: -
cdr3_nt: TGTGCCATCAGCCAGGGCCAAAATCAGCCCCAGCATTTT
cdr3_aa: CAISQGQNQPQHF

j_call: TRBJ2-5
v_call: TRBV4-1
d_call: -
clone_size: -
cdr3_nt: TGCGCCAGCAGCCAAGTACCGGGGGTGGTTGAGACCCAGTACTTC
cdr3_aa: CASSQVPGVVETQYF

j_call: TRBJ2-7
v_call: TRBV19
d_call: -
clone_size: -
cdr3_nt: TGTGCCAGTAGTATCGGGACACCGTTCTCCTACGAGCAGTACTTC
cdr3_aa: CASSIGTPFSYEQYF

j_call: TRBJ1-2
v_call: TRBV27
d_call: TRBD1
clone_size: -
cdr3_nt: TGTGCCAGCAGTTTATCTGGGACAGGGGATGGCTACACCTTC
cdr3_aa: CASSLSGTGDGYTF

j_call: TRBJ2-7
v_call: TRBV5-1
d_call: TRBD1
clone_size: -
cdr3_nt: TGCGCCAGCAGCTCTCAAGGGACAGGGGGCGGGTACGAGCAGTACTTC
cdr3_aa: CASSSQGTGGGYEQYF

j_call: TRBJ2-3
v_call: TRBV6-1
d_call: TRBD2
clone_size: -
cdr3_nt: TGTGCCAGCAGTGAATCCCCAGCGGTAGCGGGGGCACGAGATACGCAGTATTTT
cdr3_aa: CASSESPAVAGARDTQYF

j_call: TRBJ2-1
v_call: TRBV11-2
d_call: TRBD2
clone_size: -
cdr3_nt: TGTGCCAGCAGCCTCCTGGGGACTAGCGGGGGGAGCTCCTACAATGAGCAGTTCTTC
cdr3_aa: CASSLLGTSGGSSYNEQFF

j_call: TRBJ2-7
v_call: TRBV7-2
d_call: TRBD2
clone_size: -
cdr3_nt: TGTGCCAGCAGCCCCGATAGACTAGCGGTCGACGAGCAGTACTTC
cdr3_aa: CASSPDRLAVDEQYF

j_call: TRBJ2-7
v_call: TRBV4-3
d_call: TRBD1
clone_size: -
cdr3_nt: TGCGCCAGCAGCCAAGCGAGGCACCTTTGGACAGGATCCCACGAGCAGTACTTC
cdr3_aa: CASSQARHLWTGSHEQYF

j_call: TRBJ1-5
v_call: TRBV28
d_call: -
clone_size: -
cdr3_nt: TGTGCCAGCAGTTCATCTATCCGGGGAAATCAGCCCCAGCATTTT
cdr3_aa: CASSSSIRGNQPQHF

j_call: TRBJ1-4
v_call: TRBV9
d_call: TRBD1
clone_size: -
cdr3_nt: TGTGCCAGCAGCGCATCCAGGGGGCAGGGTGAAAAACTGTTTTTT
cdr3_aa: CASSASRGQGEKLFF

j_call: TRBJ2-7
v_call: TRBV19
d_call: -
clone_size: -
cdr3_nt: TGTGCCAGTAGTATTAACGGGGAATCCTACGAGCAGTACTTC
cdr3_aa: CASSINGESYEQYF

j_call: TRBJ2-1
v_call: TRBV29-1
d_call: TRBD2
clone_size: -
cdr3_nt: TGCAGCGTTGAGCGGGAGCTTTTGGGTTTTGAGCAGTTCTTC
cdr3_aa: CSVERELLGFEQFF

j_call: TRBJ2-5
v_call: TRBV28
d_call: -
clone_size: -
cdr3_nt: TGTGCCAGCAGTTTAGAGAGGCGTGAGAGGGAGACCCAGTACTTC
cdr3_aa: CASSLERRERETQYF

j_call: TRBJ1-1
v_call: TRBV5-1
d_call: -
clone_size: -
cdr3_nt: TGCGCCAGCAGCTTTCAGGGGTACGTGAACACTGAAGCTTTCTTT
cdr3_aa: CASSFQGYVNTEAFF

j_call: TRBJ1-5
v_call: TRBV28
d_call: -
clone_size: -
cdr3_nt: TGTGCCAGCAGTCCTGTCAATCAGCCCCAGCATTTT
cdr3_aa: CASSPVNQPQHF

j_call: TRBJ1-2
v_call: TRBV13
d_call: -
clone_size: once
cdr3_nt: TGTGCCAGCAGCTTGATCGGGGAAGTGTGGGGAGGTCGAGGTGGCTACACCTTC
cdr3_aa: CASSLIGEVWGGRGGYTF

j_call: TRBJ1-2
v_call: TRBV9
d_call: TRBD1
clone_size: -
cdr3_nt: TGTGCCAGCAGCCCATCAGACAGGGCTAACTATGGCTACACCTTC
cdr3_aa: CASSPSDRANYGYTF

j_call: TRBJ2-7
v_call: TRBV13
d_call: -
clone_size: few
cdr3_nt: TGTGCCAGCAGCTTAGGACAGTACGAGCAGTACTTC
cdr3_aa: CASSLGQYEQYF

j_call: TRBJ2-7
v_call: TRBV27
d_call: TRBD1
clone_size: -
cdr3_nt: TGTGCCAGCAGTCCAAGACAGGGGTTAGGGAACGAGCAGTACTTC
cdr3_aa: CASSPRQGLGNEQYF

j_call: TRBJ2-2
v_call: TRBV9
d_call: TRBD2
clone_size: -
cdr3_nt: TGTGCCAGCAGCGTTGCGGGAGTTACCGGGGAGCTGTTTTTT
cdr3_aa: CASSVAGVTGELFF